Listed here are 3 T cell receptor beta chains from one sample, sequenced in a study of a mutant IDH1 vaccine in newly diagnosed glioma. Only in-frame clones appear in the TCRdb table, and some are missing; sequencing was by immunoSEQ multiplex PCR. The sample includes roughly 71,000 clones, approximately 86% seen only once; the top ten take 2.9%. Time point defined: baseline, week 1 (first vaccination visit). Treatment noted: pre-vaccination baseline after standard-of-care therapy. The material was PBMCs, obtained from a glioma patient treated with radiotherapy, temozolomide or both. The receptors here all came from a young man with glioma.

This rearrangement joins TRBV5-1 to TRBJ1-4; 7 bases are shared with TRBD1. Germline V lookup: CDR1 SGHRS, CDR2 YFSETQ. Germline trimming cut 4 bases from V and 8 bases from J; bases unmatched to any gene: 14. The CDR3 sequence is 16 residues long. The CDR3 coding sequence is TGCGCCAGCAGCCCAATGACAGGGAGGGAAGGGGAAAAACTGTTTTTT. Protein: CASSPMTGREGEKLFF.

V and J are TRBV12-5 and TRBJ1-3; D remains ambiguous. The V gene lost 4 bases and the J gene lost 4 bases, with 14 bases spanning the gap. The CDR3 is 15 residues long. Germline CDR1 and CDR2: LGHNT and FRNRAP. CDR3 in DNA: TGTGCTAGTGGTTCACGGACGGAAGAAGGAAACACCATATATTTT. Translated, it gives CASGSRTEEGNTIYF.

The chain is built from TRBV28 and TRBJ1-1, with 8 bases fitting TRBD1. The CDR3 length is 14 residues. V lost 5 bases, J lost 0 bases, and 2 bases stayed unmatched. CDR1 and CDR2 from the germline V gene are MDHEN and SYDVKM. The CDR3 loop reads CASSRDRLNTEAFF. The CDR3 coding sequence is TGTGCCAGCAGTAGGGACAGGTTGAACACTGAAGCTTTCTTT.